The 5 T cell receptor beta chains reported below all come from one sample, sequenced in a study of T cell responses to AZD1222 COVID-19 vaccine. Generated by immunoSEQ multiplex PCR, the TCRdb table keeps only in-frame clones and is missing some. Among 150,000 to 200,000 clones listed, 90% to 95% were seen once. Sequenced here: peripheral blood, sampled on day 0 of AZD1222 vaccination. These receptors all come from an adult in good health.

This chain uses TRBV5-1 with TRBJ2-7; 9 positions agree with TRBD2. The CDR3 extends over 15 amino acids. V lost 5 bases, J lost 6 bases, and 12 bases stayed unmatched. The V gene's germline CDR1 is SGHRS and CDR2 YFSETQ. CDR3 nucleotides: TGCGCCAGCAGTCTCTGGGGGGCGGGGGGGCCCGAGCAGTACTTC. It is translated as CASSLWGAGGPEQYF. The full variable domain, with the rest looked up from reference TRBV5-1 and TRBJ2-7, is KAGVTQTPRYLIKTRGQQVTLSCSPISGHRSVSWYQQTPGQGLQFLFEYFSETQRNKGNFPGRFSGRQFSNSRSEMNVSTLELGDSALYLCASSLWGAGGPEQYFGPGTRLTVT.

This clone was found once. The chain links TRBV4-2 to TRBJ2-2; possibly TRBD1 for D (6 bases). Germline-derived CDR1 and CDR2 are LGHNA and YNFKEQ. V was clipped by 0 bases and J by 6 bases, with 11 bases between them. The CDR3 loop spans 15 amino acids. CDR3 nucleotide sequence: TGTGCCAGCAGCCAAGACCCCAGGGGCCCCGGGGAGCTGTTTTTT. Its translation is CASSQDPRGPGELFF.

The chain is built from TRBV29-1 and TRBJ2-1, with 11 bases that match TRBD2. The CDR3 spans 14 residues. The ends lost 6 bases at V and 3 bases at J; junction bases unmatched: 4. Germline V gene sequence: CDR1 SQVTM, CDR2 ANQGSEA. CDR3 region: CSVALAGDYNEQFF. The CDR3 DNA is TGCAGCGTCGCACTAGCGGGAGACTACAATGAGCAGTTCTTC.

The chain combines TRBV9 with TRBJ1-2; D is uncertain. Germline values: CDR1 SGDLS, CDR2 YYNGEE. The V and J ends lost 4 bases and 0 bases respectively, with 16 bases between them. This CDR3 comprises 16 residues. Here the CDR3 reads CASSPLRTTPNYGYTF. The CDR3 DNA follows: TGTGCCAGCAGCCCCCTGCGTACCACTCCTAACTATGGCTACACCTTC.

The rearrangement joins TRBV5-8 to TRBJ1-2, with TRBD1 matching 12 bases. The CDR3 is 16 amino acids. Germline CDR1 reads SGHTS; CDR2 reads YDEGEE. With 0 bases clipped from V and 5 bases from J, the junction kept 5 bases outside the gene matches. CDR3 residues: CASSLGGTGGWYGYTF. CDR3 in DNA: TGTGCCAGCAGCTTGGGCGGGACAGGGGGCTGGTATGGCTACACCTTC.